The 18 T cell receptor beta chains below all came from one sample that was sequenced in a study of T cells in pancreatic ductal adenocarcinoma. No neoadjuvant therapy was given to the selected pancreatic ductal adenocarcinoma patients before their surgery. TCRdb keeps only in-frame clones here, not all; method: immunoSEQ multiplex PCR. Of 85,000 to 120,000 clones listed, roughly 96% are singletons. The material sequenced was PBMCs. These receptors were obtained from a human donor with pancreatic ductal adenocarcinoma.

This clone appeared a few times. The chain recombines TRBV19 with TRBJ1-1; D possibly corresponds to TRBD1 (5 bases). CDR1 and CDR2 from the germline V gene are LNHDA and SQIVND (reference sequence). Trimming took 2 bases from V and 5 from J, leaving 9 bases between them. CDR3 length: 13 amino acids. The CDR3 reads CASSIQRGTEAFF. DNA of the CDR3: TGTGCCAGTAGTATACAGCGGGGGACTGAAGCTTTCTTT. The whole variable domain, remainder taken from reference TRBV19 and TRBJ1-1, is DGGITQSPKYLFRKEGQNVTLSCEQNLNHDAMYWYRQDPGQGLRLIYYSQIVNDFQKGDIAEGYSVSREKKESFPLTVTSAQKNPTAFYLCASSIQRGTEAFFGQGTRLTVV.

The CDR3: CASSSPLAVQETQYF. The CDR3 DNA is TGTGCCAGCAGCTCGCCCCTGGCGGTACAAGAGACCCAGTACTTC. The rearrangement links TRBV13 to TRBJ2-5; D unresolved. V was cut by 4 bases and J by 2 bases, with 14 bases left in between. CDR1 PRHDT and CDR2 FYEKMQ come from the germline V gene (reference sequence). The CDR3 extends over 15 amino acids.

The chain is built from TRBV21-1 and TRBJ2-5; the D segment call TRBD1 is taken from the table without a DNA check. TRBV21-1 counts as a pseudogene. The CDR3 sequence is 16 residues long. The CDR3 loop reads CASSKALYGQGKTQYF. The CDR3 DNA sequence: TGTGCCAGCAGCAAAGCGCTTTACGGACAGGGTAAGACCCAGTACTTC.

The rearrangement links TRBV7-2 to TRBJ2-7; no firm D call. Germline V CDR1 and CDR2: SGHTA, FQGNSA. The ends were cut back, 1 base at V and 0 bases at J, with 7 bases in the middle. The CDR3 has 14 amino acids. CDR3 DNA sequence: TGTGCCAGCAGCTTAGAGTGGAGCTCCTACGAGCAGTACTTC. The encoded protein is CASSLEWSSYEQYF.

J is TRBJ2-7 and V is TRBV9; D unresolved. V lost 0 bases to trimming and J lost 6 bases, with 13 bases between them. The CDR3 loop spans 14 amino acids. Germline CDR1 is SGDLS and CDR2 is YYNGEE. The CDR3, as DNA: TGTGCCAGCAGCGTAGCTTATGGAGACTTCGAGCAGTACTTC. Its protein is CASSVAYGDFEQYF.

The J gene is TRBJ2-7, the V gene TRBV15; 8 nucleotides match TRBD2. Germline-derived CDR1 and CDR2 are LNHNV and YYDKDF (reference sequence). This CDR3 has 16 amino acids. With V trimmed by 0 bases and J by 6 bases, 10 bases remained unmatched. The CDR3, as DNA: TGTGCCACCAGCAGAGATCATGGTAGCGGGATGGGCGAGCAGTACTTC. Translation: CATSRDHGSGMGEQYF.

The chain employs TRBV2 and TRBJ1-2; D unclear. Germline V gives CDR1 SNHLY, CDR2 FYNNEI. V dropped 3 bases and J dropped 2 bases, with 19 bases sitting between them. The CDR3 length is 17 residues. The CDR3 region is CASSERLRARANYGYTF. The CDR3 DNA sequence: TGTGCCAGCAGTGAGAGGTTGCGGGCCAGAGCCAACTATGGCTACACCTTC.

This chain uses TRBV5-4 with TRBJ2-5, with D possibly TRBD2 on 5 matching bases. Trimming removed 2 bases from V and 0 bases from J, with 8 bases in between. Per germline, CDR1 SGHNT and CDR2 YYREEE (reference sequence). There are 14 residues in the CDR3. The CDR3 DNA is TGTGCCAGCAGCTTAGGACTGAACCAAGAGACCCAGTACTTC. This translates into CASSLGLNQETQYF.

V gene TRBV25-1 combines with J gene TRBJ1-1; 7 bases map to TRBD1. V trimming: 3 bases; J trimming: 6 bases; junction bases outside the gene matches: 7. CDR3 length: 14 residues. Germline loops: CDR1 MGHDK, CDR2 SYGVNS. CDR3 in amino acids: CASSDRQGWAEAFF. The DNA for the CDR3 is TGTGCCAGCAGTGACAGACAGGGATGGGCTGAAGCTTTCTTT.

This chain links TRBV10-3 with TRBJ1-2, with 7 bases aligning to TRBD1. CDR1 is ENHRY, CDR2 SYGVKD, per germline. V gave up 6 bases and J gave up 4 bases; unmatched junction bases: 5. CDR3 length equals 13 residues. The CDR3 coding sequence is TGTGCCATCAGCCAACAGGGGTCCTATGGCTACACCTTC. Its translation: CAISQQGSYGYTF.

DNA for the CDR3: TGTGCCAGTAGTATCTGGACTAGCGGGAATCGCAATGAGCAGTTCTTC. Protein: CASSIWTSGNRNEQFF. The chain links TRBV19 to TRBJ2-1; 12 nucleotides agree with TRBD2. V shed 3 bases and J 6 bases; nucleotides not matched to a gene: 6. Germline CDR1 reads LNHDA; CDR2 reads SQIVND (reference sequence). This CDR3 contains 16 residues. Drawing the rest from reference TRBV19 and TRBJ2-1, the complete variable domain is DGGITQSPKYLFRKEGQNVTLSCEQNLNHDAMYWYRQDPGQGLRLIYYSQIVNDFQKGDIAEGYSVSREKKESFPLTVTSAQKNPTAFYLCASSIWTSGNRNEQFFGPGTRLTVL.

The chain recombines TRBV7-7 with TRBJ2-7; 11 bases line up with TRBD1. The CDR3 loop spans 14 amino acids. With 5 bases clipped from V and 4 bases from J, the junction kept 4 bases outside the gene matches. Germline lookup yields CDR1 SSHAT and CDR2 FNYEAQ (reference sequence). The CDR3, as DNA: TGTGCCAGCAGCCCTGGGACAGGGGGATACGAGCAGTACTTC. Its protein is CASSPGTGGYEQYF. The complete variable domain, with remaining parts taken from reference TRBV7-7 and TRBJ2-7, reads GAGVSQSPRYKVTKRGQDVTLRCDPISSHATLYWYQQALGQGPEFLTYFNYEAQPDKSGLPSDRFSAERPEGSISTLTIQRTEQRDSAMYRCASSPGTGGYEQYFGPGTRLTVT.

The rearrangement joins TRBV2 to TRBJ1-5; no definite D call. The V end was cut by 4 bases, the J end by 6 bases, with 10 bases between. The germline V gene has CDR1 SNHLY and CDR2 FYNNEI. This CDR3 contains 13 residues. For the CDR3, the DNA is TGTGCCAGCAGTGGGACGGGGATTCAGCCCCAGCATTTT. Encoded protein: CASSGTGIQPQHF. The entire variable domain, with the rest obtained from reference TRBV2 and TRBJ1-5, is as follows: EPEVTQTPSHQVTQMGQEVILRCVPISNHLYFYWYRQILGQKVEFLVSFYNNEISEKSEIFDDQFSVERPDGSNFTLKIRSTKLEDSAMYFCASSGTGIQPQHFGDGTRLSIL.

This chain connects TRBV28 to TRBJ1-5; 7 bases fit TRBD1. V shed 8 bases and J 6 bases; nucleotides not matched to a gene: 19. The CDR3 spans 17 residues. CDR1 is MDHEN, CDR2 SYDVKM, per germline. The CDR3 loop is CASARARNRGLSQPQHF. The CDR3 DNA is TGTGCCAGCGCCCGGGCCCGCAACAGGGGCTTGAGTCAGCCCCAGCATTTT.

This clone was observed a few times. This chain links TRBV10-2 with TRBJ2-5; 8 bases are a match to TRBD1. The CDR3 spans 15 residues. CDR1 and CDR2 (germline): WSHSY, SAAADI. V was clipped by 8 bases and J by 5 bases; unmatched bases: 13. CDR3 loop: CASRLTGDGGETQYF. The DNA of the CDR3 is TGCGCCAGCCGACTGACAGGGGACGGCGGGGAGACCCAGTACTTC.

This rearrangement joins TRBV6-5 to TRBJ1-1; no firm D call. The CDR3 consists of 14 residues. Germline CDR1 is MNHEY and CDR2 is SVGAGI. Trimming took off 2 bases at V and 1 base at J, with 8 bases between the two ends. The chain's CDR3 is CASSYGLPNTEAFF. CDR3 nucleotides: TGTGCCAGCAGTTACGGACTCCCGAACACTGAAGCTTTCTTT.

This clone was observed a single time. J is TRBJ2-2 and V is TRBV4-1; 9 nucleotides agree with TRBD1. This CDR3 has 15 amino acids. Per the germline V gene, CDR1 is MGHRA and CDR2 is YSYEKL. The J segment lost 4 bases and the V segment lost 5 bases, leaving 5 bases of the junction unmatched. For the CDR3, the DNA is TGCGCCAGCAGCACACAGGGGGCCGGCACCGGGGAGCTGTTTTTT. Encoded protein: CASSTQGAGTGELFF.

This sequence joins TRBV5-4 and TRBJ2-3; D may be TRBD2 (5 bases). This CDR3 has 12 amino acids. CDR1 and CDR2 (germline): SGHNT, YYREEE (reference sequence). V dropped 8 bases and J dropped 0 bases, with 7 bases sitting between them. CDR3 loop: CARGGSTDTQYF. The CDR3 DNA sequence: TGTGCCAGGGGCGGGAGCACAGATACGCAGTATTTT.